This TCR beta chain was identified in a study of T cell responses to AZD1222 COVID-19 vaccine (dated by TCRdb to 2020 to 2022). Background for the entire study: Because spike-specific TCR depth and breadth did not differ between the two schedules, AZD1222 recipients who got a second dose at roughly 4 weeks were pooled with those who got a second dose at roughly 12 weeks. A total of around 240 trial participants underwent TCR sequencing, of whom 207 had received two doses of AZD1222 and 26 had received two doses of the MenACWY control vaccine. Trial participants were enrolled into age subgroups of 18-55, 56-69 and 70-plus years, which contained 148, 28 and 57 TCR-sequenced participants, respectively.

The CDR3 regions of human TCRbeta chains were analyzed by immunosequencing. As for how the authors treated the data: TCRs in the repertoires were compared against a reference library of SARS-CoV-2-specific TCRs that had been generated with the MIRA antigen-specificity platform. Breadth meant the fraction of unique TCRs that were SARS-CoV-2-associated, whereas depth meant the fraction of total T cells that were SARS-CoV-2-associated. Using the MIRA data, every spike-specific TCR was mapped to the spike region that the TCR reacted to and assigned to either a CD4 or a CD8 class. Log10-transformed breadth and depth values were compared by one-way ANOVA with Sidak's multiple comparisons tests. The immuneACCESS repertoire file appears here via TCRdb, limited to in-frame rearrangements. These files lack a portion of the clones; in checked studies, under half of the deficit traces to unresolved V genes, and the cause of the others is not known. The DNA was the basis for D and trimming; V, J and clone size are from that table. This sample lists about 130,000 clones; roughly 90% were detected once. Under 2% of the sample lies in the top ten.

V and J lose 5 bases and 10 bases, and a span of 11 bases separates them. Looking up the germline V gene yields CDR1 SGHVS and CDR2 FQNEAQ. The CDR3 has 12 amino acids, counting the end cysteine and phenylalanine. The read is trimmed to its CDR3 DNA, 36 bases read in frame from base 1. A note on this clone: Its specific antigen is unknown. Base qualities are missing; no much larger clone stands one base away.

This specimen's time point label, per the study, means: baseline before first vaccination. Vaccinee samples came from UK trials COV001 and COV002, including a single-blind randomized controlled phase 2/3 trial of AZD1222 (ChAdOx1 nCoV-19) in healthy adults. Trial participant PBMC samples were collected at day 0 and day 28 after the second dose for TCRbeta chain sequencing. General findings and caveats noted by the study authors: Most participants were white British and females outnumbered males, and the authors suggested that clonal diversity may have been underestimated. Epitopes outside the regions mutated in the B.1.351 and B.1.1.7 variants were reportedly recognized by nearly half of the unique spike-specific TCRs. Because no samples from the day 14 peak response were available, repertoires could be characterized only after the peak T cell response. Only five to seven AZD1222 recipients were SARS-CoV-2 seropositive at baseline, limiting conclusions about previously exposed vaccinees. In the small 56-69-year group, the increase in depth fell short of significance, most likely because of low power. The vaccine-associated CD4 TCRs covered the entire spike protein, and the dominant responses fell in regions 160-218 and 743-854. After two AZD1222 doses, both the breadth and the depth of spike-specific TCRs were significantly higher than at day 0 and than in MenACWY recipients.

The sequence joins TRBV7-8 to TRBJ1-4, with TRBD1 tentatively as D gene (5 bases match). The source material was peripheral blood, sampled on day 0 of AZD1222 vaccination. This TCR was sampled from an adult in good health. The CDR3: CASSTRDGKLFF. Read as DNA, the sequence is TGTGCCAGCAGCACCCGGGACGGAAAACTGTTTTTT.